This passage covers 16 T cell receptor beta chains from one sample sequenced in a study of blood T cell repertoires in COVID-19. Clones were sequenced by immunoSEQ multiplex PCR, and TCRdb holds only the in-frame ones, with some missing. The table records 250,000 to 350,000 clones, 80% to 95% of them present only once. The sequenced material came from peripheral blood. The receptor source for this set is a woman in her thirties with COVID-19, enrolled during active disease.

CDR3 nucleotide sequence: TGTGCCAGCAGCCAAGGTCTGCGGGATGTATGGGAGCAGTACTTC. Protein product: CASSQGLRDVWEQYF. The chain is built from TRBV4-2 and TRBJ2-7; the D gene is possibly TRBD2 (6 bases). The V gene lost 1 base and the J gene lost 7 bases, with 17 bases spanning the gap. Per the germline V gene, CDR1 is LGHNA and CDR2 is YNFKEQ. The CDR3 length is 15 residues.

The rearrangement joins TRBV24-1 to TRBJ1-2, with 9 nucleotides matching TRBD1. The junction had 6 bases not matched to a gene; V was cut back by 10 bases and J by 4 bases. The CDR3 contains 13 residues. Germline V gene sequence: CDR1 KGHDR, CDR2 SFDVKD. In nucleotides, the CDR3 is TGTGCCACAGGGGGGACAGGGTCCTATGGCTACACCTTC. Translated: CATGGTGSYGYTF.

The chain uses TRBV27 and TRBJ2-2, with TRBD1 matching 8 bases. The CDR3 sequence is 16 residues long. The germline V gene encodes CDR1 MNHEY and CDR2 SMNVEV (reference sequence). The junction had 7 bases not matched to a gene; V was cut back by 4 bases and J by 3 bases. The CDR3 sequence: CASSSRTGLDTGELFF. As DNA, the CDR3 is TGTGCCAGCAGTTCTAGGACAGGGCTCGACACCGGGGAGCTGTTTTTT.

The chain employs TRBV24-1 and TRBJ2-3; TRBD1 matches 7 bases. The ends lost 5 bases at V and 1 base at J; junction bases unmatched: 11. Per germline, CDR1 KGHDR and CDR2 SFDVKD. The CDR3 is 17 amino acids. Written as DNA, the CDR3 is TGTGCCACCAGTGGCCGCGACAGGGAAGGTCGCACAGATACGCAGTATTTT. Its translation: CATSGRDREGRTDTQYF.

The chain carries TRBV2 and TRBJ2-3; D possibly corresponds to TRBD1 (6 bases). V lost 6 bases, J lost 0 bases, and 10 bases lay in between. From germline, CDR1 is SNHLY and CDR2 FYNNEI. There are 14 residues in the CDR3. The CDR3 DNA follows: TGTGCCAGCAGAACGACAGGAAGCACAGATACGCAGTATTTT. Amino acids: CASRTTGSTDTQYF. Filled out from reference TRBV2 and TRBJ2-3, the complete variable domain reads EPEVTQTPSHQVTQMGQEVILRCVPISNHLYFYWYRQILGQKVEFLVSFYNNEISEKSEIFDDQFSVERPDGSNFTLKIRSTKLEDSAMYFCASRTTGSTDTQYFGPGTRLTVL.

This clone showed up just a few times. In nucleotides, the CDR3 is TGCGCCAGCAGTGAGGCGGGGGTCCAGCCCCAGCATTTT. Its protein product is CASSEAGVQPQHF. The chain couples TRBV10-1 to TRBJ1-5, with a tentative D call TRBD1 (5 bases). In germline, CDR1 is WNHNN, CDR2 SYGVQD (reference sequence). This CDR3 contains 13 residues. Trimming pared 2 bases from V and 7 bases from J, leaving 9 bases between.

The rearrangement uses TRBV9 and TRBJ1-5; 7 bases line up with TRBD1. The germline V gene has CDR1 SGDLS and CDR2 YYNGEE. Trimming took 4 bases from V and 4 from J; bases not matched to a gene: 5. The CDR3 extends over 14 amino acids. CDR3 residues: CASSLTGSNQPQHF. CDR3 coding DNA: TGTGCCAGCAGCCTGACAGGGTCGAATCAGCCCCAGCATTTT. The complete variable domain, with remaining parts taken from reference TRBV9 and TRBJ1-5, reads DSGVTQTPKHLITATGQRVTLRCSPRSGDLSVYWYQQSLDQGLQFLIQYYNGEERAKGNILERFSAQQFPDLHSELNLSSLELGDSALYFCASSLTGSNQPQHFGDGTRLSIL.

The chain carries TRBV30 and TRBJ2-7, with 9 bases matching TRBD1. CDR1 and CDR2 from the germline V gene are GTSNPN and SVGIG (reference sequence). Trimming took 3 bases from V and 5 from J; bases not matched to a gene: 11. CDR3 length: 15 amino acids. CDR3 region: CAWREGRDRDDEQYF. CDR3 nucleotide sequence: TGTGCCTGGAGAGAAGGACGGGACAGGGACGACGAGCAGTACTTC.

The genes are TRBV10-3 and TRBJ1-1; no clear D. V lost 5 bases, J lost 4 bases, and 14 bases lay in between. The CDR3 totals 14 residues. The germline CDR1 and CDR2 sequences are ENHRY and SYGVKD. CDR3 region: CAISPPGLGTEAFF. CDR3 sequence (DNA): TGTGCCATCAGTCCCCCCGGGTTGGGCACTGAAGCTTTCTTT.

The chain joins TRBV16 to TRBJ2-1; maybe TRBD2 (5 bases). With 3 bases removed from V and 8 bases from J, the gap between germline ends came to 11 bases. The CDR3 covers 13 residues. Germline CDR1 and CDR2: KGHSY and FQNENV. The CDR3 nucleotides read TGTGCCAGCAGCCACGGGATGGGCGATGAGCAGTTCTTC. It specifies CASSHGMGDEQFF.

The rearrangement links TRBV7-3 to TRBJ2-3; 8 nucleotides match TRBD1. J lost 4 bases, V lost 4 bases, and 7 bases had no gene match. The CDR3 is 15 amino acids. Germline V gene data show CDR1 as SGHTA and CDR2 as FQGTGA. In DNA, the CDR3 is TGTGCCAGCAGCTCAGGGGGCGCCGGGGCAGATACGCAGTATTTT. It yields the protein CASSSGGAGADTQYF.

The chain employs TRBV27 and TRBJ2-5; 11 bases line up with TRBD2. This CDR3 region has 19 residues. Looked up from germline, CDR1 is MNHEY and CDR2 is SMNVEV (reference sequence). The J segment lost 2 bases and the V segment lost 2 bases, leaving 13 bases of the junction unmatched. The CDR3: CASSLLGRETSGEQETQYF. The CDR3 region has the DNA TGTGCCAGCAGTTTACTTGGCAGGGAGACTAGCGGGGAGCAAGAGACCCAGTACTTC.

This clone was counted a single time. The chain recombines TRBV4-1 with TRBJ2-2; 8 bases line up with TRBD1. Germline V gene data show CDR1 as MGHRA and CDR2 as YSYEKL. The CDR3 is 15 amino acids. With 4 bases clipped from V and 4 bases from J, the junction kept 5 bases outside the gene matches. CDR3 residues: CASSPSDRGTGELFF. The CDR3 region has the DNA TGCGCCAGCAGCCCCAGCGACAGGGGCACCGGGGAGCTGTTTTTT.

This chain links TRBV28 with TRBJ2-4, with D tentatively TRBD2 (7 bases). There are 17 residues in the CDR3. Germline V gives CDR1 MDHEN, CDR2 SYDVKM. V was shortened by 1 base and J by 2 bases, with 15 bases between the two germline ends. The chain's CDR3 is CASSLLGGAKTKNIQYF. Here the CDR3 DNA reads TGTGCCAGCAGTTTATTGGGGGGGGCGAAGACCAAAAACATTCAGTACTTC.

This clone was seen just once. The V call is TRBV7-9, the J call TRBJ1-2, with D unresolved. The CDR3 is 13 amino acids. Germline CDR1 SEHNR, CDR2 FQNEAQ (reference sequence). Trimming removed 5 bases at V and 8 bases at J, with 15 bases between. The CDR3 is CASSPPRKGGYTF. The CDR3 DNA sequence: TGTGCCAGCAGCCCTCCTAGGAAAGGAGGCTACACCTTC.

V gene TRBV29-1 combines with J gene TRBJ2-1; 12 nucleotides match TRBD2. Trimming cost V 6 bases and J 10 bases; bases outside gene matches: 7. The length of the CDR3 is 13 residues. Germline assignment: CDR1 SQVTM and CDR2 ANQGSEA. The CDR3 here is CSVWTSGDPEQFF. The CDR3 region has the DNA TGCAGCGTCTGGACTAGCGGGGACCCGGAGCAGTTCTTC.